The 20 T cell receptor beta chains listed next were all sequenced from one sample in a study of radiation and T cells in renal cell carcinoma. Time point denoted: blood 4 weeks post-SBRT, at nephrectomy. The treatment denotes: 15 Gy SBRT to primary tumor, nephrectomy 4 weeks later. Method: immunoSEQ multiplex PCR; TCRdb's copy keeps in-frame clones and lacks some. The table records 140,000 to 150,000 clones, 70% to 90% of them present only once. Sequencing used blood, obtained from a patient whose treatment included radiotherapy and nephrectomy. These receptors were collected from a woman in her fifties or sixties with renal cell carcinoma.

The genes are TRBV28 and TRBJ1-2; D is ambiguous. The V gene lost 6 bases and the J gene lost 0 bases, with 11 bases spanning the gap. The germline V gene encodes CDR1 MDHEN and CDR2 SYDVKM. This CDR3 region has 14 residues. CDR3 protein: CASSPDGANYGYTF. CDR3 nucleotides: TGTGCCAGCAGCCCTGACGGAGCTAACTATGGCTACACCTTC.

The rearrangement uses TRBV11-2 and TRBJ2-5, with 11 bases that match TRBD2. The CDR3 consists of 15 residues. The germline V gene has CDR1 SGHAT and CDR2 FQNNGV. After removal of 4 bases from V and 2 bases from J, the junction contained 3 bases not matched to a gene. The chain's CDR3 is CASSSLAGGQETQYF. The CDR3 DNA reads TGTGCCAGCAGCTCGCTAGCGGGGGGACAAGAGACCCAGTACTTC.

CDR3 sequence reads: CASSQEVRGNTIYF. CDR3 coding DNA: TGCGCCAGCAGCCAAGAAGTTAGGGGAAACACCATATATTTT. The V gene is TRBV4-1, the J gene TRBJ1-3; D remains ambiguous. Between the trimmed V and J ends, which lost 0 bases and 4 bases, there was a span of 7 bases. Germline-derived CDR1 and CDR2 are MGHRA and YSYEKL. This CDR3 comprises 14 residues.

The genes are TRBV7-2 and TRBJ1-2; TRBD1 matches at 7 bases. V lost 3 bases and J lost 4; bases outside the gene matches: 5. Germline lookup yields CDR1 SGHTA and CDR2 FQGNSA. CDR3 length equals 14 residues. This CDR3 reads CASSFQGGAYGYTF. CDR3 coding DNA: TGTGCCAGCAGCTTCCAAGGGGGCGCCTATGGCTACACCTTC.

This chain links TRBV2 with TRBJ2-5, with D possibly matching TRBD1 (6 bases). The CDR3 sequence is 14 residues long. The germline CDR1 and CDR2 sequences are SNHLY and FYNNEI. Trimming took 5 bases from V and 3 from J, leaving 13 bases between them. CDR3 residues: CASSLESGEETQYF. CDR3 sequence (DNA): TGTGCCAGCAGTCTAGAGTCAGGGGAAGAGACCCAGTACTTC.

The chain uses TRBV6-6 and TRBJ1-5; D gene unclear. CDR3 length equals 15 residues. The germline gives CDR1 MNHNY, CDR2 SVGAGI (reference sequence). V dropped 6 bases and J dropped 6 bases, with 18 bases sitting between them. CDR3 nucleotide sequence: TGTGCCAGCAGCCTCGGGCAGTCGAAGGCTCAGCCCCAGCATTTT. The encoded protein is CASSLGQSKAQPQHF.

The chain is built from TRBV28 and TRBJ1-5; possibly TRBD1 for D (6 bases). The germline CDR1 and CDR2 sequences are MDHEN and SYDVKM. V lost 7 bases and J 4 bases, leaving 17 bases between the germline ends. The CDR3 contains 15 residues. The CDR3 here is CASTTRGGYNQPQHF. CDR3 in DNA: TGTGCCAGCACGACACGGGGGGGCTATAATCAGCCCCAGCATTTT.

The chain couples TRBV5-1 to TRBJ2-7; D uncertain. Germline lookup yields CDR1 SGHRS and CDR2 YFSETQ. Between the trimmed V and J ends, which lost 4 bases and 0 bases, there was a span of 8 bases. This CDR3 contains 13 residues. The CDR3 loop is CASSDTRSYEQYF. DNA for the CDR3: TGCGCCAGCAGCGACACCCGCTCCTACGAGCAGTACTTC.

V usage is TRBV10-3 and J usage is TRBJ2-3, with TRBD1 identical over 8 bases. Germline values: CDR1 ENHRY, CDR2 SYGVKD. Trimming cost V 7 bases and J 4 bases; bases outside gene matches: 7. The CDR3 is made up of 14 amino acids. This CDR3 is CAIMGQEAADTQYF. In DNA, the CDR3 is TGTGCCATCATGGGACAGGAGGCTGCAGATACGCAGTATTTT.

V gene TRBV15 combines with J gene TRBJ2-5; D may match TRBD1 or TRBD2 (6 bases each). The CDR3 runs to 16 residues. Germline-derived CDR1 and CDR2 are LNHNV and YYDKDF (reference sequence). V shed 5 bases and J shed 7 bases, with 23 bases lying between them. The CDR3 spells CATSGGGVGQVGTQYF. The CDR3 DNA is TGTGCCACCAGCGGAGGGGGTGTGGGGCAAGTAGGGACCCAGTACTTC.

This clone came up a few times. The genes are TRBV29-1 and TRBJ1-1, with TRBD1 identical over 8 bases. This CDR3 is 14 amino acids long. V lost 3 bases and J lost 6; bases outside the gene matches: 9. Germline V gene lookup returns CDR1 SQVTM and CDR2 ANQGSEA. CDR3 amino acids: CSVDLGQASAEAFF. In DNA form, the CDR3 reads TGCAGCGTTGACTTGGGACAGGCCAGCGCTGAAGCTTTCTTT.

The CDR3 nucleotides are TGTGCCAGCAGTGCCTGGCCTGGGTACACCTTC. Its protein is CASSAWPGYTF. The chain uses TRBV6-1 and TRBJ1-2; D not resolved. Looked up from germline, CDR1 is MNHNS and CDR2 is SASEGT. V was shortened by 4 bases and J by 11 bases, with 11 bases between the two germline ends. This CDR3 comprises 11 residues.

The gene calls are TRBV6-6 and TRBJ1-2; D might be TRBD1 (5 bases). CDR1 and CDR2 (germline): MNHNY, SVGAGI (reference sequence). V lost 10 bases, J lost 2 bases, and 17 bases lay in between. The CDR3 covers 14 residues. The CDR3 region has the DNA TGTGCCACCACGGGAGCAGGGCCCAACTATGGCTACACCTTC. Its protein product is CATTGAGPNYGYTF.

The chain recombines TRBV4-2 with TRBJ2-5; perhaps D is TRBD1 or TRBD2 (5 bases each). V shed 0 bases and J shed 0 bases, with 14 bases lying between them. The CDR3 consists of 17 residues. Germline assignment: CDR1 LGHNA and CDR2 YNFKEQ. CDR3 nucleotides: TGTGCCAGCAGCCAAGATGGGGGAGATTCCTACCAAGAGACCCAGTACTTC. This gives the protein CASSQDGGDSYQETQYF.

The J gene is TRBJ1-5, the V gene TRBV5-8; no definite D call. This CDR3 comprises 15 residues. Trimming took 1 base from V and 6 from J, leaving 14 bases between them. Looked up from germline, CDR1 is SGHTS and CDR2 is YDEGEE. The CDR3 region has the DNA TGTGCCAGCAGCTTGCAGCCTGGGGAGTTTCAGCCCCAGCATTTT. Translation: CASSLQPGEFQPQHF. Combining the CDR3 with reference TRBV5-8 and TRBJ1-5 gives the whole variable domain EAGVTQSPTHLIKTRGQQATLRCSPISGHTSVYWYQQALGLGLQFLLWYDEGEERNRGNFPPRFSGRQFPNYSSELNVNALELEDSALYLCASSLQPGEFQPQHFGDGTRLSIL.

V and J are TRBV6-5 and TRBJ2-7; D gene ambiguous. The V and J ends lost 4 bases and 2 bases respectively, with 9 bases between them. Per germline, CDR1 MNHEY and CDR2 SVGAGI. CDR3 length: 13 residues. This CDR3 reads CASSSPSTYEQYF. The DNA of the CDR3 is TGTGCCAGCAGTTCTCCCTCTACCTACGAGCAGTACTTC.

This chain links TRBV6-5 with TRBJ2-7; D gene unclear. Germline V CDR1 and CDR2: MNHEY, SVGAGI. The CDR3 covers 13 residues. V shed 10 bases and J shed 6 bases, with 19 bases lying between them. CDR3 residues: CATRREGLPEQYF. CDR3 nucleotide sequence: TGTGCCACCAGAAGGGAAGGGTTACCCGAGCAGTACTTC.

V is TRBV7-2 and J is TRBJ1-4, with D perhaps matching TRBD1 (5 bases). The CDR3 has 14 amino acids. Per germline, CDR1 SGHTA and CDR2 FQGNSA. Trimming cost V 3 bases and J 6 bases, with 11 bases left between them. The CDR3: CASSLGTRDEKLFF. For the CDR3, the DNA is TGTGCCAGCAGCTTGGGAACCAGGGATGAAAAACTGTTTTTT. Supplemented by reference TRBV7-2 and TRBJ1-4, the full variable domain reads GAGVSQSPSNKVTEKGKDVELRCDPISGHTALYWYRQSLGQGLEFLIYFQGNSAPDKSGLPSDRFSAERTGGSVSTLTIQRTQQEDSAVYLCASSLGTRDEKLFFGSGTQLSVL.

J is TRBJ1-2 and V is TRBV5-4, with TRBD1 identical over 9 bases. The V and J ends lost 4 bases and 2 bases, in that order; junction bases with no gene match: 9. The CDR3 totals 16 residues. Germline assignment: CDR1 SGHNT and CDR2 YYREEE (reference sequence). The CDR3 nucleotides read TGTGCCAGCAGCCTCGGGACAGGGACGGAAAACTATGGCTACACCTTC. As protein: CASSLGTGTENYGYTF.

CDR3 DNA sequence: TGTGCCAGCAGCTTAGAATTAGCGAGCCTCTCTGGGGCCAACGTCCTGACTTTC. Amino acid sequence: CASSLELASLSGANVLTF. The genes are TRBV7-8 and TRBJ2-6; D is possibly TRBD2 (5 bases). The germline CDR1 and CDR2 sequences are SGHVS and FQNEAQ. The CDR3 is made up of 18 amino acids. V was cut by 1 base and J by 0 bases, with 13 bases left in between.